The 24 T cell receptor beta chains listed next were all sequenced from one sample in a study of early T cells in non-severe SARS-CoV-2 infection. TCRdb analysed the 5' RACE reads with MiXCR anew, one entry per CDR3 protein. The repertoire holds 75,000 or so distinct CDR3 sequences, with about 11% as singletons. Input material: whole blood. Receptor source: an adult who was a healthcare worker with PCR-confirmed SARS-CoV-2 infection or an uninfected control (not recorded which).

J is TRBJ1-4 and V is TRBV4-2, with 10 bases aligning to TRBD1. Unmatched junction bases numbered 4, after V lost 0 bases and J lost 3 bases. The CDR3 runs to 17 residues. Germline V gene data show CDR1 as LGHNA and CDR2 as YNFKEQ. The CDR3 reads CASSQEGQGIANEKLFF. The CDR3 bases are TGTGCCAGCAGCCAAGAGGGACAGGGGATAGCTAATGAAAAACTGTTTTTT.

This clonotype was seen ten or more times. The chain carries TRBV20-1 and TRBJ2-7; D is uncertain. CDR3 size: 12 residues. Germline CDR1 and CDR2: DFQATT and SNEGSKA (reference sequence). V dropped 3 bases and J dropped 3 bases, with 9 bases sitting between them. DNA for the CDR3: TGCAGTGCTAGTCGTCAGGACTACGAGCAGTACTTC. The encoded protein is CSASRQDYEQYF.

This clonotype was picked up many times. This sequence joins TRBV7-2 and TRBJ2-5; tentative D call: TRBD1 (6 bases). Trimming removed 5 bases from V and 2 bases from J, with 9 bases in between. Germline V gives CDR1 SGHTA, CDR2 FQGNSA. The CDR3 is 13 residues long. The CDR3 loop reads CASSKQGQETQYF. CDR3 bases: TGTGCCAGCAGCAAACAGGGACAAGAGACCCAGTACTTC.

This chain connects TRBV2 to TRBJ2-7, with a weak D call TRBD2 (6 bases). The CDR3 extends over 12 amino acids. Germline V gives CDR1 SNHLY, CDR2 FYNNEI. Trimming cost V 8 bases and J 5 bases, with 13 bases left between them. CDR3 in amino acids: CASLSGLNEQYF. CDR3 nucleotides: TGTGCCAGCCTCAGCGGGCTAAACGAGCAGTACTTC.

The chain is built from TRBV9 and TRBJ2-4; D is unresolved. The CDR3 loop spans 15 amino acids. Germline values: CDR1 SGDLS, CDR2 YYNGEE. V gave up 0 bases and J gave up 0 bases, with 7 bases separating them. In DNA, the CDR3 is TGTGCCAGCAGCGTAGACGGTCTAGCCAAAAACATTCAGTACTTC. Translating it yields CASSVDGLAKNIQYF.

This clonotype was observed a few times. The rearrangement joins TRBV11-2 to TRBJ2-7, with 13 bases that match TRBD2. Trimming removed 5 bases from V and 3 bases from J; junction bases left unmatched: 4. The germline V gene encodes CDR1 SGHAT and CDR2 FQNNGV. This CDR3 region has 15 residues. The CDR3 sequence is CASSARTSGGYEQYF. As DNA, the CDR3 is TGTGCCAGCAGCGCGAGGACTAGCGGGGGCTACGAGCAGTACTTC. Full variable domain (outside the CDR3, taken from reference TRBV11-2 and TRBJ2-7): EAGVAQSPRYKIIEKRQSVAFWCNPISGHATLYWYQQILGQGPKLLIQFQNNGVVDDSQLPKDRFSAERLKGVDSTLKIQPAKLEDSAVYLCASSARTSGGYEQYFGPGTRLTVT.

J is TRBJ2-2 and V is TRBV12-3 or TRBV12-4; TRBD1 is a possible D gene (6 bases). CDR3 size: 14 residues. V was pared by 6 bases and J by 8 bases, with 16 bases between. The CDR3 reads CASSPQGSKGELFF. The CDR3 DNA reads TGTGCCAGCAGCCCACAGGGATCGAAGGGGGAGCTGTTTTTT.

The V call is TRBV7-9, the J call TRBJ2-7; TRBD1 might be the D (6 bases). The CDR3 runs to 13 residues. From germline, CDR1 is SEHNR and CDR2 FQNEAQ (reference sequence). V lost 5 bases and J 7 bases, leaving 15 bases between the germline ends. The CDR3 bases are TGTGCCAGCAGCCCCGGACAGCTTAGAGAGCAGTACTTC. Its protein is CASSPGQLREQYF.

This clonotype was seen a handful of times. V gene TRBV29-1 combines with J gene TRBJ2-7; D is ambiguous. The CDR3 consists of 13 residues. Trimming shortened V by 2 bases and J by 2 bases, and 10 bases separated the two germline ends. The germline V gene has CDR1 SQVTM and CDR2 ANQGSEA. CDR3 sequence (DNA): TGCAGCGTTGAAACCCCGGTGACCTACGAGCAGTACTTC. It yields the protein CSVETPVTYEQYF.

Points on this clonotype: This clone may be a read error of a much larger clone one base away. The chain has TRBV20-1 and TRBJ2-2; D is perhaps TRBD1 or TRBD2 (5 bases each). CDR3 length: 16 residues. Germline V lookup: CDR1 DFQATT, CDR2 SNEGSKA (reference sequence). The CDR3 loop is CSARDPTGGYTGELYF. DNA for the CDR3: TGCAGTGCTAGAGATCCCACAGGCGGATACACCGGGGAGCTGTATTTT.

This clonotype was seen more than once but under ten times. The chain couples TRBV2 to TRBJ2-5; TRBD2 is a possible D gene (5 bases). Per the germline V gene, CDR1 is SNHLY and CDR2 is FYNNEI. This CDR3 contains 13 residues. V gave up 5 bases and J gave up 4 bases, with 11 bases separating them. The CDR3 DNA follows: TGTGCCAGCAGTACTCTGGGGAGAGAGACCCAGTACTTC. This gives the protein CASSTLGRETQYF.

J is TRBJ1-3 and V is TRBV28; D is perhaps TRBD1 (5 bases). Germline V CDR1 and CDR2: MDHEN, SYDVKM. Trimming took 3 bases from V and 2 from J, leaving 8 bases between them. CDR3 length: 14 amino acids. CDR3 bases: TGTGCCAGCAGTTTGACAGCAACTGGAAACACCATATATTTT. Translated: CASSLTATGNTIYF.

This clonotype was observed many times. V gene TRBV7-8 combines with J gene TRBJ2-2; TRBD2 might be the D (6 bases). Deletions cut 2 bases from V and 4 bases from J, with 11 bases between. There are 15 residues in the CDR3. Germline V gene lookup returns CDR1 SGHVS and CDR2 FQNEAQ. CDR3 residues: CASSLTGVSTGELFF. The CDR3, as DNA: TGTGCCAGCAGCTTAACGGGAGTGAGCACCGGGGAGCTGTTTTTT.

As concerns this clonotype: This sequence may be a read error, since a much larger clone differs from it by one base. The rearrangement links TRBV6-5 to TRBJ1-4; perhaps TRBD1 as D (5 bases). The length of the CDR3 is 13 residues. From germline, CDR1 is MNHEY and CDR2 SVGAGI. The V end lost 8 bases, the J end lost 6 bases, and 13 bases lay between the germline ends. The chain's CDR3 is CASGQGDHEKLFF. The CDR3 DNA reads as TGTGCCAGCGGGCAGGGAGATCATGAAAAACTGTTTTTT.

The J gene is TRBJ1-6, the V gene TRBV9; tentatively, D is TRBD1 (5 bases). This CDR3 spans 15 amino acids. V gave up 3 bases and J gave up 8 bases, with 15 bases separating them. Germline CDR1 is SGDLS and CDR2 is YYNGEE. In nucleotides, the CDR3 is TGTGCCAGCAGCGGCACACGGGGCGATGATTCACCCCTCCACTTT. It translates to CASSGTRGDDSPLHF.

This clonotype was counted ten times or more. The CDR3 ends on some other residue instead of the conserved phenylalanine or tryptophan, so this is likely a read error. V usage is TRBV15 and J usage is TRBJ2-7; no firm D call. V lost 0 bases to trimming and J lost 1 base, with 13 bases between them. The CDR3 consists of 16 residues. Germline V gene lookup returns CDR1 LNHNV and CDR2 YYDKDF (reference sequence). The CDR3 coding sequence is TGTGCCACCAGCAGAGATTTAGGGTCTTCGTCCTACGAGCAGTACCTC. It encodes CATSRDLGSSSYEQYL.

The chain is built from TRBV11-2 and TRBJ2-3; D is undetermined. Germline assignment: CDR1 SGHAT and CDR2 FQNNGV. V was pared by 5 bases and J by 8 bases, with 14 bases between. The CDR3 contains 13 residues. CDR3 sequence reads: CASSTLRAGTQYF. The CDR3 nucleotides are TGTGCCAGCAGCACCCTTAGAGCCGGTACGCAGTATTTT.

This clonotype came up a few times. CDR3 region: CASSLGQEVWGYTF. The CDR3 DNA is TGCGCCAGCAGCTTGGGGCAGGAGGTGTGGGGCTACACCTTC. The chain is built from TRBV5-1 and TRBJ1-2; D is undetermined. The CDR3 totals 14 residues. The V gene lost 0 bases and the J gene lost 8 bases, with 14 bases spanning the gap. Germline CDR1 reads SGHRS; CDR2 reads YFSETQ.

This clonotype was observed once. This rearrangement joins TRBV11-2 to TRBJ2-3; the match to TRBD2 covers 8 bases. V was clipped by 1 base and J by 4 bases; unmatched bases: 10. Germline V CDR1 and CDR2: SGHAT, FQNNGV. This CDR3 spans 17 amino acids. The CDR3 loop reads CASSLVFHRGGPDTQYF. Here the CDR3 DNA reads TGTGCCAGCAGCTTAGTTTTCCATCGGGGGGGCCCAGATACGCAGTATTTT.

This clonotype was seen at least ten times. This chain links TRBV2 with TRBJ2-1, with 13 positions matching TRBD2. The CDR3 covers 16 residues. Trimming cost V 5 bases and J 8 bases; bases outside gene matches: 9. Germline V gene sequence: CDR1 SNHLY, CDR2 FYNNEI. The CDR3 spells CASSSGLAGVIYEQFF. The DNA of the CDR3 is TGTGCCAGCAGTTCTGGACTAGCGGGAGTCATATATGAGCAGTTCTTC.

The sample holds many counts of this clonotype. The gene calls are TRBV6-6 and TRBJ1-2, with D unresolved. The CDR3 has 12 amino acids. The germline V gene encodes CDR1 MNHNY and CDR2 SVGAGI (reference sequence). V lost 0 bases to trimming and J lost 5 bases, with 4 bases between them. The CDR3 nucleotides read TGTGCCAGCAGTTACTCAGAGTATGGCTACACCTTC. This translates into CASSYSEYGYTF.

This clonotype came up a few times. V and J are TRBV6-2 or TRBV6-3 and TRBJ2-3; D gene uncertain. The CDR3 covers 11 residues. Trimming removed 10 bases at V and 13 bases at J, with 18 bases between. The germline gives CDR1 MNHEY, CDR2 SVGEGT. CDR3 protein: CATTRLFLKYF. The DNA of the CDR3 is TGTGCCACCACCCGGCTGTTTCTTAAGTATTTT.

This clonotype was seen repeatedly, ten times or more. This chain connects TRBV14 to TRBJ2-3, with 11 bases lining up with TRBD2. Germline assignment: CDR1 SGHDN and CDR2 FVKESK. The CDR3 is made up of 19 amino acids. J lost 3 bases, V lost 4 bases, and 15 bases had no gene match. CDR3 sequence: CASSPRPRLAGRGTDTQYF. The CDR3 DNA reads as TGTGCCAGCAGCCCCCGCCCCCGACTAGCGGGGAGGGGGACAGATACGCAGTATTTT.

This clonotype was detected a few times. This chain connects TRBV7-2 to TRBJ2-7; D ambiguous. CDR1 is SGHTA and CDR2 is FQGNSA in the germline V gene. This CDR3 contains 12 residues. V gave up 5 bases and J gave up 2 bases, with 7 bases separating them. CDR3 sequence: CASSPTPYEQYF. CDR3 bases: TGTGCCAGCAGCCCTACCCCCTACGAGCAGTACTTC.